These T cell receptor beta chains were read from a single sample in a study of identifying expanded T cells in peripheral blood. Profiled with immunoSEQ multiplex PCR; TCRdb holds only in-frame clones, not every one. This table holds approximately 86,000 clones, more than 75% found once. The specimen sequenced was blood. The receptors were gathered from a person aged 18-70 years in good health. The conserved cysteine and the conserved F or W are not part of the CDR3 here. Size tells how often a clone was seen (once, few, many) or the class of an expanded clone, and some rows leave it out.

clone_size v_call cdr3_aa
. TRBV7-3 ASSSTGQREQF
. TRBV7-2 ASSSGPGAETQY
. TRBV4-3 ASSQGAETGGTEAF
. TRBV5-1 ASSLGLAYNTDTQY
once TRBV28 ASRETRSEAF
. TRBV6-1 ASSEPGQPKETQY
. TRBV18 ASSPGYIGRNTEAF
. TRBV27 ASRPGGVTNNSPLH
. TRBV5-4 ASSLDGYSYNEQF
. TRBV15 ATSRERGNEQF
. TRBV11-3 ASSYGVDEQF
few TRBV19 ASSIIPGTEAF
. TRBV6-5 ASSPQIENTEAF
. TRBV19 ASSIQGGLDEQF
. TRBV6-1 ASTHNGDSPLH
few TRBV6-1 ASSVTSTYNEQF
. TRBV18 ASSPGIGLSYEQY
. TRBV5-6 ASSLLSSWRGINEQF
. TRBV5-1 ASSSVEPYEKLF
. TRBV2 ASRWNREETQY
medium-sized TRBV5-6 ASSLAFNYGYT
. TRBV6-5 ASSTQQDPYGYT
. TRBV30 AWSTGRTDTQY
. TRBV27 ASSLWNSPLH
. TRBV19 ASSTGARFQH
. TRBV27 ASSPRTGTGRYMNTEAF
. TRBV4-1 ASSQVGWVGRRGEQY
. TRBV11-3 ASSLGTGPYEQY
few TRBV5-1 ASSFGASTDTQY
. TRBV4-3 ASSQNPGGARLDTQY
. TRBV27 ASSLGGPLH
. TRBV15 ATSRASGETQY
. TRBV30 AWRDKQGNYEQY
. TRBV19 ASSIPDRGFTDTQY
. TRBV5-1 ASQAGKNTEAF
. TRBV6-6 ASIGQARGLEQY
. TRBV6-1 ASSNRGNSGNTIY
few TRBV2 ASSAVRNNYGYT
. TRBV11-3 ASSATLEPKNIQY
once TRBV5-1 ASSTHPGPTYEQY
. TRBV5-4 ASSLDPGQGNTIH
. TRBV10-3 AISESRGSYEQY
. TRBV30 AWSPRIHGTTRFNTEAF
once TRBV4-3 ASSRGIPSTDTQY
. TRBV28 ASNNFRTRNAEAF
. TRBV30 AWNGGNMRNTGELF
. TRBV19 ASSMGGHSGNTIY
. TRBV14 ASSQVGEQLYGYT
. TRBV7-9 ASSPRASGGGYT
. TRBV5-1 ASRRLAGHTDTQY
. TRBV30 AWSEETSGFLEQF
. TRBV6-6 ASSYSPKNTGELF
. TRBV6-1 ASSDRTEAF
. TRBV4-3 ASSQDTSGYSPLH
. TRBV6-1 ASTRQGGGELF
. TRBV7-9 ASSISQGTHSPLH
. TRBV2 ASLRAFSNTEAF
. TRBV19 ASRDRTAYEQY
. TRBV27 ASSFRLYHEAF
. TRBV18 ASSPLTGQWDYGYT